Listed below are T cell receptor beta chains from one sample, sequenced in a study of cytomegalovirus exposure and HLA in healthy donors. Method: immunoSEQ multiplex PCR; TCRdb's copy keeps in-frame clones and lacks some. The table lists 90,000 to 150,000 clones, roughly 87% of them singletons, with around 1.6% in the top ten. The sample taken for sequencing was PBMCs. Receptor source: a woman in her late teens or twenties in good health and CMV-seronegative. Both conserved end residues are part of each CDR3. Fields, in order: clone size, V gene, J gene, D gene, CDR3 DNA, CDR3 protein. D genes are given only for firm matches. Rows may omit the clone size; those that give it use once, few, many or a size class.

-	TRBV6-5	TRBJ1-2	TRBD1	TGTGCCAGCAGTCGGGACAGGGGGTATGGCTACACCTTC	CASSRDRGYGYTF
-	TRBV6-6	TRBJ2-2	-	TGTGCCAGCAGTTATTTTCGGGGGAACACCGGGGAGCTGTTTTTT	CASSYFRGNTGELFF
-	TRBV11-2	TRBJ1-1	-	TGTGCCAGCAGCTTCCCCCCGGGGGGGGCGAACACTGAAGCTTTCTTT	CASSFPPGGANTEAFF
-	TRBV6-5	TRBJ1-2	-	TGTGCCAGCAGTACCCGACAGGCCTACGGCTACACCTTC	CASSTRQAYGYTF
-	TRBV6-5	TRBJ1-1	-	TGTGCCAGCAGTCAAATGGCCGCGAACACTGAAGCTTTCTTT	CASSQMAANTEAFF
-	TRBV30	TRBJ2-2	-	TGTGCCTGGAATTCGGGAACCGGGGAGCTGTTTTTT	CAWNSGTGELFF
-	TRBV11-2	TRBJ1-1	TRBD1	TGTGCCAGCAGCCCGGACAGGGTTGGCACTGAAGCTTTCTTT	CASSPDRVGTEAFF
-	TRBV2	TRBJ2-1	-	TGTGCCAACCTAAGAGACAATGAGCAGTTCTTC	CANLRDNEQFF
-	TRBV7-2	TRBJ2-7	TRBD2	TGTGCCAGCAGCTTAGTAACTAGCGGGTACGAGCAGTACTTC	CASSLVTSGYEQYF
-	TRBV7-3	TRBJ1-5	-	TGTGCCAGCAGCTTAAATAGAGGGTCTCAGCCCCAGCATTTT	CASSLNRGSQPQHF
-	TRBV27	TRBJ2-7	-	TGTGCCAGCAGCCAACGGGCTAGCGCAATCCCGTACGAGCAGTACTTC	CASSQRASAIPYEQYF
-	TRBV7-2	TRBJ2-1	TRBD2	TGTGCCAGCAGCTTAGCAGGGGGACTAGAAATCAATGAGCAGTTCTTC	CASSLAGGLEINEQFF
-	TRBV2	TRBJ2-7	TRBD1	TGTGCCAGCAGCAGGGACAGTTACGAGCAGTACTTC	CASSRDSYEQYF
-	TRBV21-1	TRBJ2-3	-	TGTGCCAGCAGCAACCGGGACTCCCTCCCAGATACGCAGTATTTT	CASSNRDSLPDTQYF
-	TRBV30	TRBJ2-3	-	TGTGCCTGGAGTGTAGTCGGTACCACAGATACGCAGTATTTT	CAWSVVGTTDTQYF
-	TRBV4-1	TRBJ2-2	TRBD1	TGCGCCAGCAGGGTACAGGGGGCGACCGGGGAGCTGTTTTTT	CASRVQGATGELFF
-	TRBV18	TRBJ2-2	-	TGTGCCAGCTCACCACCGCCACTAGCAATCCCCGGCACCGGGGAGCTGTTTTTT	CASSPPPLAIPGTGELFF
-	TRBV19	TRBJ1-1	TRBD1	TGTGCCAGTAGTAGGAGGGACAGGGTAAACACTGAAGCTTTCTTT	CASSRRDRVNTEAFF
-	TRBV2	TRBJ2-6	-	TGTGCCAGCAAAACCCACAGGGTCTCTGGGGCCAACGGCCTGACTTTC	CASKTHRVSGANGLTF
few	TRBV18	TRBJ1-3	-	TGTGCCAGCTCACCAACGCAGGGAGGAAACACCATATATTTT	CASSPTQGGNTIYF
-	TRBV5-1	TRBJ1-2	-	TGCGCCAGCAGCTCCCTGGACAGAGGCGGTGGCTACACCTTC	CASSSLDRGGGYTF
-	TRBV7-2	TRBJ2-1	TRBD1	TGTGCCAGCAGCTTAGGACAGGGGGCCTACAATGAGCAGTTCTTC	CASSLGQGAYNEQFF
-	TRBV4-3	TRBJ1-3	-	TGCGCCAGCAGCCAAGCGAGACACCTCCTTTTATATTTT	CASSQARHLLLYF
-	TRBV27	TRBJ1-3	-	TGTGCCAGCAGAAGCACGGGTGTTTTAGACACCATATATTTT	CASRSTGVLDTIYF
-	TRBV2	TRBJ2-3	TRBD2	TGTGCCAGCAGTGTAGCGGGAGGCACAGATACGCAGTATTTT	CASSVAGGTDTQYF
few	TRBV7-8	TRBJ2-1	TRBD2	TGTGCCAGCAGCTTAGCGGGTCCTGGACTAGCGGGACGTGGCTACAATGAGCAGTTCTTC	CASSLAGPGLAGRGYNEQFF
-	TRBV7-9	TRBJ1-1	TRBD1	TGTGCCAGCAGAGTTACAGGGGAAAGCACTGAAGCTTTCTTT	CASRVTGESTEAFF
-	TRBV15	TRBJ2-3	-	TGTGCCACCAGCAGAGATCGAGGAGTTTTGGATACGCAGTATTTT	CATSRDRGVLDTQYF
-	TRBV5-4	TRBJ1-1	TRBD1	TGTGCCAGCAGCTTCGAATATACAGGGGGCACTGAAGCTTTCTTT	CASSFEYTGGTEAFF
-	TRBV2	TRBJ2-5	-	TGTGCCAGCAACAGCCCCCCCCAAGAGACCCAGTACTTC	CASNSPPQETQYF
-	TRBV4-3	TRBJ2-7	TRBD2	TGCGCCAGCAGCCAAGACCGCGGGGGGGTTCGGGAGCAGTACTTC	CASSQDRGGVREQYF
-	TRBV4-3	TRBJ1-4	-	TGCGCCAGCAGCCAAGGGACGGAGGCTTATGAAAAACTGTTTTTT	CASSQGTEAYEKLFF
-	TRBV7-2	TRBJ1-2	TRBD1	TGTGCCAGCAGCTTGGGACAGTCCTATGGCTACACCTTC	CASSLGQSYGYTF
-	TRBV27	TRBJ2-6	-	TGTGCCAGCAGTTTATCGCGGATAGCCACCCCTTACTCTGGGGCCAACGTCCTGACTTTC	CASSLSRIATPYSGANVLTF
-	TRBV5-4	TRBJ2-3	-	TGTGCCAGCAGCTTACCATCGACTCGTTTTACGCAGTATTTT	CASSLPSTRFTQYF
once	TRBV5-6	TRBJ1-1	-	TGTGCCAGCTGCTTTTACAGGGATGTTACACGAGTGAACACTGAAGCTTTCTTT	CASCFYRDVTRVNTEAFF
-	TRBV19	TRBJ2-5	TRBD1	TGTGCCAGTAGTATTGAGGGGGCGGGAGAGACCCAGTACTTC	CASSIEGAGETQYF
-	TRBV11-2	TRBJ2-1	-	TGTGCCAGCAGCACTGGGACTGCATCCTACAATGAGCAGTTCTTC	CASSTGTASYNEQFF